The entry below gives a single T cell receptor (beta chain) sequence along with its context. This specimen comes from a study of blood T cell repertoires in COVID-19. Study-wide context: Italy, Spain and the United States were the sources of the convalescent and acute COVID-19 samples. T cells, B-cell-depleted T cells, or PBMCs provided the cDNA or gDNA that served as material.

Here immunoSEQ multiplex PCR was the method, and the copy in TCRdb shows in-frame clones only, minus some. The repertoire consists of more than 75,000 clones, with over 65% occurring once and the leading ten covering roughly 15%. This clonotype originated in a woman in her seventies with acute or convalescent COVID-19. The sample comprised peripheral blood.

The CDR3 region is CASSLASYSGGAFSTDTQYF. The CDR3 region has the DNA TGCGCCAGCAGCTTGGCCTCGTATAGCGGGGGGGCGTTTAGCACAGATACGCAGTATTTT. This chain connects TRBV5-1 to TRBJ2-3; 11 nucleotides align to TRBD2. Germline loops: CDR1 SGHRS, CDR2 YFSETQ. V shed 0 bases and J 0 bases; nucleotides not matched to a gene: 12. The CDR3 spans 20 residues.